Sequencing of this T cell receptor beta chain was carried out in a study of response to subunit inactivated influenza vaccine. The V gene end was trimmed by 4 bases and the J gene end by 0 bases; junction bases not matched to a gene: 14. Germline values: CDR1 KGHDR, CDR2 SFDVKD. The CDR3 is 19 amino acids. This clonotype has a count of ten or more. MiXCR, run by TCRdb on the RT-PCR reads, gives a single entry per CDR3 protein. This sample has about 540,000 distinct CDR3 sequences, with around 21% found just once. This same sample was also taken into another study, of T cells expressing NK-cell markers. As reported in that work: Libraries used 5'RACE template switching adding universal primer site and UMIs.

The sequence came from a man between 50 and 59 years old who received an inactivated influenza vaccine. The chain employs TRBV24-1 and TRBJ2-3, with 8 bases identical to TRBD1. The specimen was CD4+ T cells sorted from PBMCs, collected 11 to 12 days after vaccination. The CDR3 protein is CATSELGRGQGLSTDTQYF. CDR3 DNA sequence: TGTGCCACCAGTGAGCTGGGCAGGGGGCAAGGGTTGAGCACAGATACGCAGTATTTT.